This T cell receptor beta chain was sequenced during a study of T cell responses to AZD1222 COVID-19 vaccine. Whole-study findings and limits: Only a handful of AZD1222 recipients tested seropositive at baseline. The sample set comprised mostly white British donors with more females, and clonal diversity was possibly underestimated. Elevations in Spike-specific TCR breadth and depth followed administration of two AZD1222 doses.

A note on this clone: The antigen is unknown.

Sequencing used immunoSEQ multiplex PCR; TCRdb keeps in-frame clones, though not all of them. In the table there are 90,000 to 150,000 clones, around nine tenths of which are singletons. The ends were cut back, 4 bases at V and 7 bases at J, with 8 bases in the middle. Germline V gene sequence: CDR1 MDHEN, CDR2 SYDVKM. The CDR3 is 12 amino acids. The sequence came from an adult in good health. The chain employs TRBV28 and TRBJ2-1, with D maybe TRBD2 (5 bases). Source: peripheral blood, taken on day 0 of AZD1222 vaccination. CDR3 in amino acids: CASSSTSNEQFF. CDR3 nucleotide sequence: TGTGCCAGCAGTTCCACTAGTAATGAGCAGTTCTTC.